The TCR beta chain described here comes from a study of blood T cell repertoires in COVID-19. Looking at the study overall: Acute and convalescent COVID-19 specimens originated in the United States, Italy and Spain.

The V and J ends lost 1 base and 7 bases respectively, with 11 bases between them. Germline values: CDR1 SGHRS, CDR2 YFSETQ. The CDR3 is 13 amino acids. As processed by the authors: Reference gene primer amplification in the assay estimated nucleated cell counts. Libraries were prepared by immunoSEQ multiplex PCR; TCRdb keeps only in-frame clonotypes and omits some of them. V, J and clone size are those of that table, while D and trimming were read from the DNA. The table shows about 140,000 clones, with more than 70% occurring only once. This clone was counted many times. Different DNA sequences within this sample yield the same CDR3.

The V and J genes are TRBV5-1 and TRBJ1-2; D unclear. The sample comprised peripheral blood. The sequence was obtained from a man aged 45-60 years with active or convalescent COVID-19. The CDR3 bases are TGCGCCAGCAGCTTGTCCGGGGTGGGTGGCTACACCTTC. Its protein is CASSLSGVGGYTF.